The clone carrying this T cell receptor (beta chain) was picked up one time. As yet, its antigen is unknown. The sample originates from a study of cytomegalovirus exposure and HLA in healthy donors. 60 Vbeta and 13 Jbeta primers were used in PCR. Produced via immunoSEQ multiplex PCR; TCRdb's table is partial and in-frame only. The sample lists some 90,000 clones; under 80% were seen once. Study findings and constraints: The availability of immune exposure information extended only to CMV serostatus.

V was pared by 1 base and J by 3 bases, with 12 bases between. The CDR3 has 15 amino acids. Germline CDR1 and CDR2: SGHAT and FQNNGV. The TCR sequence derives from a boy under 18 in good health and CMV-seronegative. Source material: PBMCs. The V and J genes are TRBV11-2 and TRBJ2-5, with D tentatively TRBD2 (7 bases). CDR3 loop: CASSLGGGREETQYF. CDR3 DNA sequence: TGTGCCAGCAGCTTAGGGGGGGGCAGGGAAGAGACCCAGTACTTC.